The 31 T cell receptor beta chains presented below share a single source sample, sequenced in a study of blood T cell repertoires in COVID-19. Data came from immunoSEQ multiplex PCR; TCRdb stores just in-frame clones and leaves some out. The profile shows some 100,000 clones, around 80% of them singletons. The material sequenced was peripheral blood. All receptors come from a human donor in a cohort sampled during active or convalescent COVID-19.

Only one count was recorded for this clone. The V and J genes are TRBV3-1 (or the pseudogene TRBV3-2) and TRBJ1-1, with D possibly matching TRBD1 (6 bases). CDR1 and CDR2 (germline): LGHDT, YNNKEL (reference sequence). The CDR3 spans 17 residues. V lost 2 bases and J 3 bases, leaving 19 bases between the germline ends. The DNA of the CDR3 is TGTGCCAGCAGCCAACAAATCCGTAAGGGGGGGGACACTGAAGCTTTCTTT. Translated, it gives CASSQQIRKGGDTEAFF.

The rearrangement joins TRBV4-1 to TRBJ2-3, with 7 bases fitting TRBD2. J lost 0 bases, V lost 2 bases, and 5 bases had no gene match. This CDR3 is 16 amino acids long. Germline values: CDR1 MGHRA, CDR2 YSYEKL. The CDR3: CASSQTSSGSTDTQYF. The CDR3 DNA reads as TGCGCCAGCAGCCAAACCTCTAGCGGCAGCACAGATACGCAGTATTTT.

This chain uses TRBV18 with TRBJ1-5; a possible D gene is TRBD1 (5 bases). This CDR3 is 14 amino acids long. Germline V gene sequence: CDR1 KGHSH, CDR2 LQKENI. The ends were cut back, 2 bases at V and 5 bases at J, with 10 bases in the middle. The CDR3 DNA follows: TGTGCCAGCTCACCATGGACACAACATCAGCCCCAGCATTTT. Residues: CASSPWTQHQPQHF.

The chain uses TRBV18 and TRBJ1-1; D is unclear. The CDR3 is made up of 14 amino acids. V dropped 1 base and J dropped 0 bases, with 6 bases sitting between them. Germline V lookup: CDR1 KGHSH, CDR2 LQKENI. The CDR3 sequence: CASSPLEMNTEAFF. CDR3 nucleotide sequence: TGTGCCAGCTCACCACTGGAGATGAACACTGAAGCTTTCTTT.

This chain connects TRBV4-1 to TRBJ2-7; D is unresolved. Germline V gene lookup returns CDR1 MGHRA and CDR2 YSYEKL. Trimming removed 5 bases at V and 2 bases at J, with 10 bases between. The CDR3 loop spans 13 amino acids. This CDR3 is CASSYSPAYEQYF. CDR3 nucleotides: TGCGCCAGCAGCTATAGCCCGGCCTACGAGCAGTACTTC.

The chain carries TRBV6-6 and TRBJ2-5, with TRBD1 matching over 7 bases. The V segment lost 1 base and the J segment 2 bases; nucleotides outside the gene matches: 4. This CDR3 contains 15 residues. Germline values: CDR1 MNHNY, CDR2 SVGAGI (reference sequence). The DNA of the CDR3 is TGTGCCAGCAGTTACTACTGGGACAGACAAGAGACCCAGTACTTC. Its protein product is CASSYYWDRQETQYF.

The chain uses TRBV27 and TRBJ1-1; D is possibly TRBD1 (6 bases). The germline V gene has CDR1 MNHEY and CDR2 SMNVEV (reference sequence). The V end was cut by 5 bases, the J end by 6 bases, with 19 bases between. This CDR3 region has 15 residues. CDR3 in DNA: TGTGCCAGCAGTCCGAAGGGGGGGCGCGTGGCTGAAGCTTTCTTT. This codes for CASSPKGGRVAEAFF.

The CDR3 bases are TGCGCCAGCAGCCCCGGGGGCGGGAGGTTTCGGACCTACGAGCAGTACTTC. Amino acids: CASSPGGGRFRTYEQYF. The chain is built from TRBV4-3 and TRBJ2-7, with 8 nucleotides matching TRBD2. J gave up 2 bases and V 4 bases, and 13 bases lay outside the gene matches. The CDR3 is 17 amino acids. CDR1 and CDR2 from the germline V gene are LGHNA and YSLEER.

This clone was counted a single time. This chain joins TRBV28 and TRBJ2-3; maybe TRBD1 (6 bases). V lost 4 bases, J lost 5 bases, and 19 bases lay in between. CDR1 is MDHEN, CDR2 SYDVKM, per germline. The CDR3 is 16 amino acids. CDR3: CASSSFTTGWEDTQYF. Written as DNA, the CDR3 is TGTGCCAGCAGTTCATTCACCACAGGGTGGGAAGATACGCAGTATTTT.

The CDR3 DNA reads as TGTGCCAGCAGCTGGCGACAGCCGAACACTGAAGCTTTCTTT. Its protein is CASSWRQPNTEAFF. This sequence joins TRBV3-1 (or the pseudogene TRBV3-2) and TRBJ1-1, with D possibly matching TRBD1 (5 bases). Trimming removed 5 bases from V and 1 base from J, with 11 bases in between. The germline CDR1 and CDR2 sequences are LGHDT and YNNKEL (reference sequence). The CDR3 spans 14 residues.

The genes are TRBV19 and TRBJ1-2; the D gene is possibly TRBD1 (5 bases). Germline CDR1 is LNHDA and CDR2 is SQIVND (reference sequence). This CDR3 contains 14 residues. Trimming took off 10 bases at V and 2 bases at J, with 17 bases between the two ends. CDR3 region: CATLSGHYNYGYTF. DNA for the CDR3: TGTGCCACTCTAAGTGGACACTACAACTATGGCTACACCTTC.

The chain has TRBV24-1 and TRBJ2-1; D is possibly TRBD2 (6 bases). V lost 5 bases and J lost 0, with 10 bases in between. In germline, CDR1 is KGHDR, CDR2 SFDVKD. The CDR3 runs 15 residues. This CDR3 is CATSGPSDSYNEQFF. CDR3 DNA: TGTGCCACCAGTGGCCCTAGCGACTCCTACAATGAGCAGTTCTTC.

The genes are TRBV5-1 and TRBJ2-2; 13 nucleotides line up with TRBD2. Germline trimming cut 4 bases from V and 6 bases from J; bases unmatched to any gene: 6. CDR1 is SGHRS and CDR2 is YFSETQ in the germline V gene. The CDR3 runs 16 residues. The CDR3 DNA is TGCGCCAGCAGCCCATCACTAGCGGGAGGGCCCGGGGAGCTGTTTTTT. As protein: CASSPSLAGGPGELFF.

This clone was picked up a small number of times. The chain is built from TRBV6-6 and TRBJ2-1; tentatively, D is TRBD1 (6 bases). Germline values: CDR1 MNHNY, CDR2 SVGAGI (reference sequence). The CDR3 is made up of 13 amino acids. V lost 7 bases, J lost 16 bases, and 23 bases lay in between. In DNA, the CDR3 is TGTGCCAGCATCCAGATGACCGGGACACAGGTTTTCTTC. Its protein product is CASIQMTGTQVFF.

The V call is TRBV24-1, the J call TRBJ1-2; D call uncertain. CDR3 length: 12 amino acids. Germline V gene sequence: CDR1 KGHDR, CDR2 SFDVKD. V was shortened by 7 bases and J by 6 bases, with 11 bases between the two germline ends. The CDR3 is CATRQLRDGYTF. CDR3 nucleotide sequence: TGTGCCACCAGACAGTTGAGGGATGGCTACACCTTC.

The CDR3 sequence is CASSPSGTTQSDTQYF. For the CDR3, the DNA is TGTGCCAGCTCACCGTCCGGGACTACCCAGTCGGATACGCAGTATTTT. The rearrangement joins TRBV18 to TRBJ2-3, with TRBD2 matching 7 bases. Germline V lookup: CDR1 KGHSH, CDR2 LQKENI. There are 16 residues in the CDR3. V lost 3 bases, J lost 6 bases, and 12 bases stayed unmatched.

This chain links TRBV3-1 (or the pseudogene TRBV3-2) with TRBJ2-1, with TRBD2 identical over 16 bases. J gave up 1 base and V 0 bases, and 15 bases lay outside the gene matches. CDR3 length: 23 residues. Germline V CDR1 and CDR2: LGHDT, YNNKEL (reference sequence). The chain's CDR3 is CASSQDPRTGTSGRGSSYNEQFF. The CDR3 DNA follows: TGTGCCAGCAGCCAAGATCCCCGGACCGGGACTAGCGGGAGGGGAAGTTCCTACAATGAGCAGTTCTTC.

This clone showed up just once. V gene TRBV14 combines with J gene TRBJ2-4; D gene uncertain. The germline V and J ends were trimmed by 1 base and 7 bases, with 5 bases remaining between them. The CDR3 has 12 amino acids. CDR1 and CDR2 (germline): SGHDN, FVKESK. The CDR3 loop reads CASSQVHNIQYF. The CDR3 DNA is TGTGCCAGCAGCCAAGTTCATAACATTCAGTACTTC.

This chain links TRBV27 with TRBJ2-6; TRBD2 aligns across 13 bases. The germline gives CDR1 MNHEY, CDR2 SMNVEV (reference sequence). V lost 4 bases, J lost 4 bases, and 10 bases stayed unmatched. The CDR3 consists of 19 residues. The CDR3 protein is CASSSLGLAGVAGANVLTF. In DNA form, the CDR3 reads TGTGCCAGCAGTTCCCTAGGACTAGCGGGAGTTGCGGGGGCCAACGTCCTGACTTTC.

V is TRBV5-1 and J is TRBJ2-1; TRBD1 is a possible D gene (6 bases). Germline loops: CDR1 SGHRS, CDR2 YFSETQ. Trimming took 1 base from V and 1 from J, leaving 15 bases between them. The CDR3 has 17 residues. The DNA of the CDR3 is TGCGCCAGCAGCTTGTGGGGACAAGGGGGATCCTACAATGAGCAGTTCTTC. It codes for CASSLWGQGGSYNEQFF.

This clone came up once. V usage is TRBV4-3 and J usage is TRBJ1-2, with TRBD1 as a possible D gene (6 bases). The CDR3 length is 15 residues. Trimming shortened V by 2 bases and J by 4 bases, and 14 bases separated the two germline ends. Germline V CDR1 and CDR2: LGHNA, YSLEER. The CDR3 bases are TGCGCCAGCAGCCAACGACTACAGGGCGCCTATGGCTACACCTTC. Encoded protein: CASSQRLQGAYGYTF.

This clone has a handful of counts. The chain recombines TRBV28 with TRBJ1-2, with D unresolved. The CDR3 loop spans 12 amino acids. V was cut by 8 bases and J by 0 bases, with 7 bases left in between. Germline V CDR1 and CDR2: MDHEN, SYDVKM. CDR3 protein: CASHITNYGYTF. The CDR3 nucleotides read TGTGCCAGCCACATAACTAACTATGGCTACACCTTC.

This clone is a singleton in its sample. V is TRBV2 and J is TRBJ1-5; 12 bases align to TRBD1. J was trimmed by 7 bases and V by 6 bases; bases with no gene match: 4. The CDR3 has 14 residues. Germline V gene data show CDR1 as SNHLY and CDR2 as FYNNEI. CDR3 nucleotides: TGTGCCAGCAGGGGGACAGGGGGCGTACAGCCCCAGCATTTT. Its translation: CASRGTGGVQPQHF.

This clone was picked up one time. V and J are TRBV4-3 and TRBJ1-2; 7 bases are a match to TRBD1. This CDR3 spans 16 amino acids. The V gene's germline CDR1 is LGHNA and CDR2 YSLEER. The V segment lost 0 bases and the J segment 2 bases; nucleotides outside the gene matches: 6. Written as DNA, the CDR3 is TGCGCCAGCAGCCAAGAGACAGGGATCAACAACTATGGCTACACCTTC. Translated: CASSQETGINNYGYTF.

This clone showed up just once. The chain joins TRBV14 to TRBJ1-2; weak D call: TRBD1 (5 bases). The germline V and J ends were trimmed by 4 bases and 5 bases, with 23 bases remaining between them. CDR3 size: 17 residues. CDR1 is SGHDN, CDR2 FVKESK, per germline. CDR3 nucleotide sequence: TGTGCCAGCAGCCCCTTTTTTGCGCCGACAGAGACTTATGGCTACACCTTC. It yields the protein CASSPFFAPTETYGYTF.

This chain links TRBV5-1 with TRBJ2-2; 7 positions agree with TRBD1. The CDR3 is 16 residues long. Germline CDR1 reads SGHRS; CDR2 reads YFSETQ. Trimming at V came to 4 bases and at J to 1 base, leaving 7 bases not matched to a gene. The CDR3 reads CASSPGGRGNTGELFF. The CDR3, as DNA: TGCGCCAGCAGCCCAGGGGGTCGGGGGAACACCGGGGAGCTGTTTTTT.

The rearrangement joins TRBV6-5 to TRBJ2-7, with D unresolved. Trimming stripped 0 bases from V and 3 bases from J, with 9 bases between. The CDR3 consists of 14 residues. From germline, CDR1 is MNHEY and CDR2 SVGAGI. The CDR3 DNA follows: TGTGCCAGCAGTTACTCGATTCCAGACTACGAGCAGTACTTC. This translates into CASSYSIPDYEQYF.

The V call is TRBV6-2 or TRBV6-3, the J call TRBJ1-3, with D uncertain. From germline, CDR1 is MNHEY and CDR2 SVGEGT. Trimming took off 0 bases at V and 10 bases at J, with 10 bases between the two ends. There are 13 residues in the CDR3. DNA for the CDR3: TGTGCCAGCAGTTACTCTTCGGCGGCAACCATATATTTT. Protein product: CASSYSSAATIYF.

The chain carries TRBV7-2 and TRBJ2-2; the D gene is possibly TRBD1 (5 bases). Germline V gene lookup returns CDR1 SGHTA and CDR2 FQGNSA. V was trimmed by 7 bases and J by 2 bases, leaving 11 bases between them. The CDR3 covers 14 residues. The CDR3 bases are TGTGCCAGCAAAACCCAGGGTAACACCGGGGAGCTGTTTTTT. Translation: CASKTQGNTGELFF.

V is TRBV18 and J is TRBJ1-5; no firm D call. This CDR3 has 16 amino acids. Germline V gene sequence: CDR1 KGHSH, CDR2 LQKENI. V gave up 3 bases and J gave up 2 bases, with 14 bases separating them. The DNA for the CDR3 is TGTGCCAGCTCACCTACTGGGAGTGATGGCAATCAGCCCCAGCATTTT. This translates into CASSPTGSDGNQPQHF. Together with reference TRBV18 and TRBJ1-5, the CDR3 gives the full variable domain: NAGVMQNPRHLVRRRGQEARLRCSPMKGHSHVYWYRQLPEEGLKFMVYLQKENIIDESGMPKERFSAEFPKEGPSILRIQQVVRGDSAAYFCASSPTGSDGNQPQHFGDGTRLSIL.

This CDR3 reads CASSPQAAGGDNEQFF. The DNA for the CDR3 is TGTGCCAGCTCACCACAGGCAGCGGGGGGGGATAATGAGCAGTTCTTC. The chain uses TRBV18 and TRBJ2-1; 10 bases align to TRBD2. This CDR3 has 16 amino acids. J lost 7 bases, V lost 1 base, and 7 bases had no gene match. The germline V gene has CDR1 KGHSH and CDR2 LQKENI.